At least ten counts were recorded for the clone carrying this T cell receptor beta chain. Its target is not known. V dropped 0 bases and J dropped 9 bases, with 9 bases sitting between them. The CDR3 is made up of 13 amino acids. The germline V gene has CDR1 SGHAT and CDR2 FQNNGV. The data originate from a study of spatial heterogeneity in lung cancer. Study-level information: A unique TCR and UMI combination showed up more than ten times in raw reads, on average. Study-wide results and limits: It was found that expanded intratumoral alpha and beta TCR counts tracked tumor mutation counts. Ubiquitous nonsynonymous mutations were tracked by counts of ubiquitous expanded TCRs, and regional ones by counts of regional expanded TCRs.

Described time point: sample taken at primary tumor resection. Untreated early-stage non-small cell lung cancer patients, roughly 72 in total, were the donors. The sequenced material consisted of unsorted whole RNA from tumor, nontumor lung or frozen PBMC. One entry per CDR3 protein, called by TCRdb with MiXCR from the 5' RACE reads. The sample holds about 27,000 distinct CDR3 sequences, less than 9% seen once. The receptor's source is a male donor with early-stage non-small cell lung cancer. This specimen was lung tumor tissue, taken at surgery. This chain links TRBV11-2 with TRBJ1-5, with a tentative D call TRBD1 (5 bases). CDR3: CASSLDPGLPQHF. CDR3 coding DNA: TGTGCCAGCAGCTTAGATCCAGGGCTGCCCCAGCATTTT.